The 29 T cell receptor beta chains presented below share a single source sample, sequenced in a study of cytomegalovirus exposure and HLA in healthy donors. PCR used 60 Vbeta primers and 13 Jbeta primers. Produced via immunoSEQ multiplex PCR; TCRdb's table is partial and in-frame only. Found here are 150,000 to 200,000 clones, roughly four fifths of them singletons; the top ten hold 1%. The sequenced sample was PBMCs. The receptors derive from a woman in her forties in good health and CMV-seronegative.

J is TRBJ2-1 and V is TRBV7-2, with a possible D match to TRBD1 (6 bases). From germline, CDR1 is SGHTA and CDR2 FQGNSA. This CDR3 region has 15 residues. Trimming took 0 bases from V and 4 from J, leaving 10 bases between them. In nucleotides, the CDR3 is TGTGCCAGCAGCTTAGCGCCAAGGGGGTACAATGAGCAGTTCTTC. The encoded protein is CASSLAPRGYNEQFF.

The rearrangement links TRBV12-5 to TRBJ1-1; a possible D gene is TRBD1 (5 bases). Trimming shortened V by 1 base and J by 4 bases, and 7 bases separated the two germline ends. Germline values: CDR1 LGHNT, CDR2 FRNRAP. The CDR3 length is 13 residues. The CDR3 nucleotides are TGTGCTAGTGGTTTGGAGCAGGGCACTGAAGCTTTCTTT. This gives the protein CASGLEQGTEAFF.

The rearrangement links TRBV19 to TRBJ2-7, with 7 positions matching TRBD1. The CDR3 is made up of 13 amino acids. From germline, CDR1 is LNHDA and CDR2 SQIVND (reference sequence). Trimming cost V 6 bases and J 3 bases; bases outside gene matches: 5. This CDR3 reads CASRKTGFYEQYF. CDR3 nucleotides: TGTGCCAGTAGGAAGACAGGGTTCTACGAGCAGTACTTC.

The DNA for the CDR3 is TGTGCCAGCAACCCAGCCGGAGGTGGAGGAGATACGCAGTATTTT. This gives the protein CASNPAGGGGDTQYF. The chain is built from TRBV6-1 and TRBJ2-3, with D possibly matching TRBD2 (5 bases). Trimming took off 7 bases at V and 5 bases at J, with 19 bases between the two ends. The CDR3 sequence is 15 residues long. Germline V gene sequence: CDR1 MNHNS, CDR2 SASEGT.

CDR3 loop: CASMPGQGDGGYTF. The CDR3 DNA sequence: TGTGCCAGCATGCCGGGACAGGGGGACGGTGGCTACACCTTC. The chain is built from TRBV6-1 and TRBJ1-2, with 11 bases that match TRBD1. The CDR3 runs 14 residues. Germline V CDR1 and CDR2: MNHNS, SASEGT. V dropped 7 bases and J dropped 7; count of bases not matched to a gene: 8.

This rearrangement joins TRBV11-3 to TRBJ2-3; 16 nucleotides match TRBD2. The CDR3 runs 19 residues. Germline V gene lookup returns CDR1 SGHNT and CDR2 YENEEA. With V trimmed by 3 bases and J by 0 bases, 6 bases remained unmatched. The CDR3 here is CASSFGTSGRAGSTDTQYF. DNA of the CDR3: TGTGCCAGCAGCTTCGGGACTAGCGGGAGGGCCGGTAGCACAGATACGCAGTATTTT.

The chain couples TRBV27 to TRBJ2-1; TRBD1 matches at 11 bases. The CDR3 spans 18 residues. The germline gives CDR1 MNHEY, CDR2 SMNVEV (reference sequence). Losses at the gene ends were 8 bases for V and 1 base for J; bases not matched to a gene: 13. The CDR3 DNA reads TGTGCCAGCTGCTCCGGGACAGGGGGACTAGGATCCTACAATGAGCAGTTCTTC. This gives the protein CASCSGTGGLGSYNEQFF.

The table lists this clone with a few counts. The chain is built from TRBV18 and TRBJ2-3, with a weak D call TRBD2 (5 bases). The V gene lost 3 bases and the J gene lost 5 bases, with 18 bases spanning the gap. The germline CDR1 and CDR2 sequences are KGHSH and LQKENI. CDR3 size: 16 residues. Here the CDR3 DNA reads TGTGCCAGCTCACCTCCCGGCTTAGTTGGAGGAGATACGCAGTATTTT. It encodes CASSPPGLVGGDTQYF.

V usage is TRBV2 and J usage is TRBJ1-2, with 8 bases matching TRBD1. This CDR3 spans 14 amino acids. The V gene end was trimmed by 5 bases and the J gene end by 6 bases; junction bases not matched to a gene: 8. CDR1 and CDR2 (germline): SNHLY, FYNNEI. CDR3: CASSSLRTGNGYTF. Here the CDR3 DNA reads TGTGCCAGCAGTTCTCTGAGGACAGGGAATGGCTACACCTTC.

This chain links TRBV5-1 with TRBJ1-2; D not certain. Germline-derived CDR1 and CDR2 are SGHRS and YFSETQ. The CDR3 length is 14 residues. V was shortened by 4 bases and J by 8 bases, with 18 bases between the two germline ends. Here the CDR3 reads CASSPIRGEGGYTF. In DNA form, the CDR3 reads TGCGCCAGCAGCCCGATACGGGGAGAGGGAGGCTACACCTTC.

The rearrangement joins TRBV29-1 to TRBJ2-3; tentative D call: TRBD2 (5 bases). Germline lookup yields CDR1 SQVTM and CDR2 ANQGSEA. The CDR3 is 14 amino acids. Deletions cut 6 bases from V and 1 base from J, with 14 bases between. For the CDR3, the DNA is TGCAGCGTCCTCTCTCGGGGTGGCACAGATACGCAGTATTTT. It encodes CSVLSRGGTDTQYF.

V usage is TRBV10-3 and J usage is TRBJ2-5, with 10 positions matching TRBD2. Germline-derived CDR1 and CDR2 are ENHRY and SYGVKD. The CDR3 is 14 residues long. Trimming removed 6 bases from V and 5 bases from J; junction bases left unmatched: 6. For the CDR3, the DNA is TGTGCCATCAGAGCTTCTAGCGGGAGTGAGACCCAGTACTTC. The encoded protein is CAIRASSGSETQYF.

The gene calls are TRBV9 and TRBJ2-5, with no clear D. The CDR3 has 13 residues. The germline V gene has CDR1 SGDLS and CDR2 YYNGEE. V lost 4 bases and J lost 1, with 8 bases in between. Here the CDR3 reads CASSPRLQETQYF. Here the CDR3 DNA reads TGTGCCAGCAGCCCCCGACTCCAAGAGACCCAGTACTTC.

This chain joins TRBV21-1 and TRBJ2-7; the listed D gene, TRBD2, was not tested against the DNA. TRBV21-1 is reported as a pseudogene. The CDR3 runs to 9 residues. The CDR3 DNA reads as TGTGCCGGGGGGGGTGAGCAGTACTTC. This encodes CAGGGEQYF.

V and J are TRBV19 and TRBJ1-4; possible D gene TRBD1, 6 bases. The germline gives CDR1 LNHDA, CDR2 SQIVND (reference sequence). The CDR3 is made up of 15 amino acids. V dropped 5 bases and J dropped 10 bases, with 20 bases sitting between them. The CDR3 nucleotides read TGTGCCAGTAGTCCCCGGGACACCCCGGCCGGAAAACTGTTTTTT. It yields the protein CASSPRDTPAGKLFF.

The chain uses TRBV13 and TRBJ2-3; possibly TRBD2 for D (6 bases). This CDR3 has 13 residues. Trimming shortened V by 6 bases and J by 3 bases, and 10 bases separated the two germline ends. CDR1 PRHDT and CDR2 FYEKMQ come from the germline V gene (reference sequence). DNA for the CDR3: TGTGCCAGCAGGAACGGGGGAACAGATACGCAGTATTTT. Translation: CASRNGGTDTQYF.

This chain joins TRBV5-1 and TRBJ2-2; tentatively, D is TRBD2 (6 bases). V lost 0 bases, J lost 4 bases, and 7 bases lay in between. Germline CDR1 reads SGHRS; CDR2 reads YFSETQ. This CDR3 contains 14 residues. Here the CDR3 DNA reads TGCGCCAGCAGCTTGGCGACTAGCACCGGGGAGCTGTTTTTT. Its protein is CASSLATSTGELFF.

The chain carries TRBV2 and TRBJ1-2; the D is unclear. The CDR3 runs 13 residues. Trimming took off 7 bases at V and 3 bases at J, with 12 bases between the two ends. Germline values: CDR1 SNHLY, CDR2 FYNNEI. The CDR3 sequence is CASTVGEDYGYTF. The CDR3 DNA follows: TGTGCCAGCACTGTGGGAGAAGACTATGGCTACACCTTC.

The chain recombines TRBV6-1 with TRBJ1-2, with D possibly TRBD1 on 6 matching bases. Germline assignment: CDR1 MNHNS and CDR2 SASEGT. The V gene lost 9 bases and the J gene lost 8 bases, with 13 bases spanning the gap. The CDR3 is 11 amino acids. The CDR3 coding sequence is TGTGCCAGTAATACCGGGACAGGCTACACCTTC. This codes for CASNTGTGYTF.

The chain uses TRBV6-4 and TRBJ2-3, with D possibly TRBD2 on 7 matching bases. Trimming pared 2 bases from V and 6 bases from J, leaving 12 bases between. The CDR3 runs 14 residues. Germline-derived CDR1 and CDR2 are MRHNA and SNTAGT. As DNA, the CDR3 is TGTGCCAGCAGTGACCGGGGGGCTCCGGATACGCAGTATTTT. Translated, it gives CASSDRGAPDTQYF.

The chain links TRBV5-6 to TRBJ2-7; 11 bases are a match to TRBD2. Germline CDR1 is SGHDT and CDR2 is YYEEEE. The trim removed 4 bases at V and 7 bases at J, leaving 13 bases unmatched. This CDR3 spans 16 amino acids. CDR3 in amino acids: CASSLGLAGATWEQYF. The CDR3 bases are TGTGCCAGCAGCCTTGGACTAGCGGGTGCCACTTGGGAGCAGTACTTC.

A word on this clone: One end of the junction is discordant with germline, which a read error may explain. The chain links TRBV5-5 to TRBJ1-1; maybe TRBD1 (5 bases). Germline V gives CDR1 SGHKS, CDR2 YYEKEE (reference sequence). There are 16 residues in the CDR3. CDR3 DNA sequence: TGTGCCAGCAGCTTGGCCGGGGGGGTGACGAGCACTAAAGCTTTCTTT. This sequence encodes CASSLAGGVTSTKAFF.

V usage is TRBV28 and J usage is TRBJ2-7; 9 bases line up with TRBD1. The CDR3 sequence is 16 residues long. V lost 4 bases, J lost 2 bases, and 9 bases stayed unmatched. Germline CDR1 is MDHEN and CDR2 is SYDVKM. CDR3 nucleotide sequence: TGTGCCAGCAGTTCCCCCGGGGACAGGGCGACCTACGAGCAGTACTTC. Protein product: CASSSPGDRATYEQYF.

This chain uses TRBV6-1 with TRBJ1-1; no clear D. The V and J ends lost 6 bases and 1 base respectively, with 6 bases between them. The CDR3 length is 12 residues. Germline-derived CDR1 and CDR2 are MNHNS and SASEGT. The CDR3 coding sequence is TGTGCCAGCAGCCCGGGGAACACTGAAGCTTTCTTT. Encoded protein: CASSPGNTEAFF.

This clone was found a few times. This chain links TRBV7-2 with TRBJ2-7; the match to TRBD2 covers 7 bases. In germline, CDR1 is SGHTA, CDR2 FQGNSA. CDR3 size: 14 residues. The junction had 8 bases not matched to a gene; V was cut back by 3 bases and J by 6 bases. The CDR3 here is CASSLPWTSLEQYF. Written as DNA, the CDR3 is TGTGCCAGCAGCTTGCCCTGGACTAGTCTCGAGCAGTACTTC.

The V call is TRBV7-8, the J call TRBJ1-1; 7 bases map to TRBD1. Losses at the gene ends were 5 bases for V and 0 bases for J; bases not matched to a gene: 6. This CDR3 is 15 amino acids long. CDR1 is SGHVS and CDR2 is FQNEAQ in the germline V gene. CDR3 protein: CASSRSQGVNTEAFF. In DNA, the CDR3 is TGTGCCAGCAGCCGATCCCAGGGGGTGAACACTGAAGCTTTCTTT.

The table lists this clone with a count of one. This sequence joins TRBV2 and TRBJ1-5; TRBD1 matches 7 bases. After removal of 3 bases from V and 4 bases from J, the junction contained 6 bases not matched to a gene. The CDR3 totals 15 residues. Germline V gives CDR1 SNHLY, CDR2 FYNNEI. This CDR3 is CASSDSGQFNQPQHF. Here the CDR3 DNA reads TGTGCCAGCAGTGACTCGGGACAGTTTAATCAGCCCCAGCATTTT.

The V and J genes are TRBV19 and TRBJ1-1; TRBD1 matches 8 bases. CDR1 LNHDA and CDR2 SQIVND come from the germline V gene (reference sequence). V was pared by 4 bases and J by 8 bases, with 6 bases of the junction left unmatched. This CDR3 has 13 amino acids. In nucleotides, the CDR3 is TGTGCCAGTAGTACTCAGGGGGCCTGGGAAGCTTTCTTT. It codes for CASSTQGAWEAFF.

The rearrangement uses TRBV5-1 and TRBJ1-2, with 9 bases lining up with TRBD1. After removal of 4 bases from V and 2 bases from J, the junction contained 3 bases not matched to a gene. The CDR3 spans 14 residues. Per germline, CDR1 SGHRS and CDR2 YFSETQ. The CDR3 coding sequence is TGCGCCAGCAGCCCTGGGACAGGGAACTATGGCTACACCTTC. Protein: CASSPGTGNYGYTF.